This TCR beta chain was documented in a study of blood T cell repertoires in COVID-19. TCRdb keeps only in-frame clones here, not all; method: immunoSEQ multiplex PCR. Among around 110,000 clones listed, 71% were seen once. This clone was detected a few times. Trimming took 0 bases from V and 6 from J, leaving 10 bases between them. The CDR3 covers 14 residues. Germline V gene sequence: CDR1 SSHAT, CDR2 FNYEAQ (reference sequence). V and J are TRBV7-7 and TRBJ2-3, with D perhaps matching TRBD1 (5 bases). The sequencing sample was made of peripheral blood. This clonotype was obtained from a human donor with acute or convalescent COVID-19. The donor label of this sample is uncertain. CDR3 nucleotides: TGTGCCAGCAGCTTAGCAGGGGTGAAGGATACGCAGTATTTT. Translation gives CASSLAGVKDTQYF.